These 28 T cell receptor beta chains share one sample of origin, sequenced in a study of neurological immune-mediated disorders. TCRdb itself ran the 5' RACE reads through MiXCR, one entry per CDR3 protein. The sample includes around 61,000 distinct CDR3 sequences, roughly 5% of them seen just once. Sequenced sample: PBMCs. The receptors shown here come from a human donor with multiple sclerosis. The donor label of this sample is uncertain.

Many counts were recorded for this clonotype. The chain links TRBV6-6 to TRBJ1-2; D not resolved. The CDR3 contains 15 residues. With 0 bases removed from V and 0 bases from J, the gap between germline ends came to 8 bases. Germline lookup yields CDR1 MNHNY and CDR2 SVGAGI (reference sequence). The CDR3 reads CASSYSGGANYGYTF. For the CDR3, the DNA is TGTGCCAGCAGTTACTCGGGCGGGGCTAACTATGGCTACACCTTC.

This clonotype was seen ten or more times. This chain uses TRBV3-1 with TRBJ1-1, with D uncertain. The length of the CDR3 is 14 residues. From germline, CDR1 is LGHDT and CDR2 YNNKEL (reference sequence). The V end was cut by 2 bases, the J end by 1 base, with 8 bases between. This CDR3 is CASSQFIENTEAFF. The CDR3 DNA follows: TGTGCCAGCAGCCAATTTATTGAGAACACTGAAGCTTTCTTT. The whole variable domain, remainder taken from reference TRBV3-1 and TRBJ1-1, is DTAVSQTPKYLVTQMGNDKSIKCEQNLGHDTMYWYKQDSKKFLKIMFSYNNKELIINETVPNRFSPKSPDKAHLNLHINSLELGDSAVYFCASSQFIENTEAFFGQGTRLTVV.

This clonotype was seen many times. The CDR3 DNA follows: TGTGCCAGCAGCTTAGGGACCGGCCTTGTCACAGATACGCAGTATTTT. Protein sequence: CASSLGTGLVTDTQYF. The V call is TRBV7-6, the J call TRBJ2-3, with D unclear. The CDR3 loop spans 16 amino acids. Germline V gene lookup returns CDR1 SGHVS and CDR2 FNYEAQ. V shed 1 base and J shed 2 bases, with 13 bases lying between them.

In its sample, this clonotype was seen many times. The chain carries TRBV5-1 and TRBJ1-1; D ambiguous. CDR3 length: 13 amino acids. V was pared by 4 bases and J by 6 bases, with 13 bases between. Germline V lookup: CDR1 SGHRS, CDR2 YFSETQ. The CDR3 spells CASSRGPTSEAFF. CDR3 sequence (DNA): TGCGCCAGCAGCCGCGGGCCAACATCTGAAGCTTTCTTT.

The sample holds many counts of this clonotype. The chain couples TRBV7-9 to TRBJ2-1; 8 bases match TRBD2. After removal of 5 bases from V and 7 bases from J, the junction contained 10 bases not matched to a gene. The CDR3 contains 15 residues. Germline CDR1 and CDR2: SEHNR and FQNEAQ (reference sequence). CDR3 nucleotides: TGTGCCAGCAGCCCTATCGGGGGGGCCGGGAATGAGCAGTTCTTC. Residues: CASSPIGGAGNEQFF.

At least ten counts were recorded for this clonotype. The chain uses TRBV29-1 and TRBJ2-2; 7 nucleotides match TRBD1. J gave up 0 bases and V 7 bases, and 5 bases lay outside the gene matches. This CDR3 has 14 amino acids. Germline V lookup: CDR1 SQVTM, CDR2 ANQGSEA. The CDR3 is CSARTGANTGELFF. CDR3 DNA: TGCAGCGCGAGGACAGGTGCGAACACCGGGGAGCTGTTTTTT.

There are many counts of this clonotype. The V gene is TRBV4-1, the J gene TRBJ2-7, with 7 bases that match TRBD1. Germline values: CDR1 MGHRA, CDR2 YSYEKL. The CDR3 extends over 17 amino acids. V lost 0 bases to trimming and J lost 4 bases; unmatched junction nucleotides: 12. The CDR3 nucleotides read TGCGCCAGCAGCCAAGACCCTCCGGGACAGATGGTATACGAGCAGTACTTC. This encodes CASSQDPPGQMVYEQYF.

This clonotype showed up just a few times. The chain combines TRBV5-4 with TRBJ1-2; TRBD1 is a possible D gene (5 bases). Germline V lookup: CDR1 SGHNT, CDR2 YYREEE (reference sequence). V lost 0 bases and J 6 bases, leaving 21 bases between the germline ends. The length of the CDR3 is 17 residues. The CDR3 loop reads CASSLGGIFQGAHGYTF. Here the CDR3 DNA reads TGTGCCAGCAGCTTGGGAGGCATTTTTCAGGGCGCGCATGGCTACACCTTC.

This clonotype was counted many times. V gene TRBV11-2 combines with J gene TRBJ1-5; weak D call: TRBD1 (5 bases). This CDR3 is built from 14 residues. Germline V CDR1 and CDR2: SGHAT, FQNNGV. V lost 5 bases and J 8 bases, leaving 16 bases between the germline ends. This CDR3 is CASSPRAGMEPQHF. The CDR3 DNA reads TGTGCCAGCAGCCCCAGGGCAGGGATGGAGCCCCAGCATTTT.

This clonotype appeared many times. This chain joins TRBV5-1 and TRBJ2-1, with 11 bases that match TRBD1. There are 17 residues in the CDR3. Germline lookup yields CDR1 SGHRS and CDR2 YFSETQ. J lost 6 bases, V lost 0 bases, and 8 bases had no gene match. Here the CDR3 reads CASSLAIPGTGGNEQFF. CDR3 in DNA: TGCGCCAGCAGCTTGGCCATCCCGGGGACAGGGGGCAATGAGCAGTTCTTC. Supplemented by reference TRBV5-1 and TRBJ2-1, the full variable domain reads KAGVTQTPRYLIKTRGQQVTLSCSPISGHRSVSWYQQTPGQGLQFLFEYFSETQRNKGNFPGRFSGRQFSNSRSEMNVSTLELGDSALYLCASSLAIPGTGGNEQFFGPGTRLTVL.

This clonotype has ten or more counts. This chain uses TRBV3-1 with TRBJ1-1; tentative D call: TRBD1 (5 bases). Germline values: CDR1 LGHDT, CDR2 YNNKEL (reference sequence). This CDR3 has 14 amino acids. Trimming took 0 bases from V and 6 from J, leaving 11 bases between them. CDR3 sequence (DNA): TGTGCCAGCAGCCAAGATGTGGGGGGGGCTGAAGCTTTCTTT. Protein: CASSQDVGGAEAFF.

This clonotype was observed many times. V gene TRBV2 combines with J gene TRBJ2-7; D is uncertain. The CDR3 is 13 residues long. Trimming shortened V by 6 bases and J by 6 bases, and 15 bases separated the two germline ends. Germline loops: CDR1 SNHLY, CDR2 FYNNEI. The CDR3 DNA reads TGTGCCAGCAGCGTCGACGGCCGAGGCGAGCAGTACTTC. Protein product: CASSVDGRGEQYF.

This clonotype was seen at least ten times. This chain links TRBV20-1 with TRBJ2-5, with 8 bases fitting TRBD1. With 6 bases clipped from V and 5 bases from J, the junction kept 14 bases outside the gene matches. The V gene's germline CDR1 is DFQATT and CDR2 SNEGSKA (reference sequence). The CDR3 sequence is 15 residues long. Here the CDR3 DNA reads TGCAGTGCAGTACCTGGGACAGGCGGGGAGGAGACCCAGTACTTC. Encoded protein: CSAVPGTGGEETQYF.

In its sample, this clonotype was seen many times. The chain links TRBV6-1 to TRBJ1-5, with no clear D. This CDR3 is 15 amino acids long. In germline, CDR1 is MNHNS, CDR2 SASEGT. DNA for the CDR3: TGTGTTTCGTCCTTCCAAGCTTATAGCAATCAGCCCCAGCATTTT. This gives the protein CVSSFQAYSNQPQHF.

This clonotype was detected many times. The chain employs TRBV5-1 and TRBJ1-2; D gene uncertain. CDR1 is SGHRS, CDR2 YFSETQ, per germline. The ends were cut back, 0 bases at V and 4 bases at J, with 13 bases in the middle. The CDR3 is 15 amino acids. Written as DNA, the CDR3 is TGCGCCAGCAGCTTGGATACCAGCTCAATCTATGGCTACACCTTC. This gives the protein CASSLDTSSIYGYTF.

This clonotype appeared many times. The chain joins TRBV5-6 to TRBJ1-5; tentative D call: TRBD1 (6 bases). The CDR3 is made up of 14 amino acids. Per the germline V gene, CDR1 is SGHDT and CDR2 is YYEEEE. V gave up 2 bases and J gave up 2 bases, with 8 bases separating them. CDR3 in amino acids: CASSLQGRNQPQHF. CDR3 coding DNA: TGTGCCAGCAGCTTACAGGGACGCAATCAGCCCCAGCATTTT.

This clonotype was detected ten times or more. The rearrangement uses TRBV10-3 and TRBJ1-3; D possibly corresponds to TRBD1 (5 bases). The CDR3 sequence is 14 residues long. Deletions cut 4 bases from V and 3 bases from J, with 10 bases between. CDR1 and CDR2 (germline): ENHRY, SYGVKD. This CDR3 reads CAISVDSDGNTIYF. The CDR3 region has the DNA TGTGCCATCAGTGTCGACAGCGATGGAAACACCATATATTTT.

This chain joins TRBV30 and TRBJ2-7; possibly TRBD2 for D (6 bases). Germline V lookup: CDR1 GTSNPN, CDR2 SVGIG (reference sequence). V was shortened by 3 bases and J by 7 bases, with 10 bases between the two germline ends. This CDR3 is 11 amino acids long. CDR3 in DNA: TGTGCCTGGAGCGAGGGGAGGGAGCAGTACTTC. Its translation is CAWSEGREQYF.

Many counts were recorded for this clonotype. The chain links TRBV19 to TRBJ2-1; the D gene is possibly TRBD1 (6 bases). The CDR3 is 16 residues long. Trimming removed 4 bases from V and 7 bases from J, with 20 bases in between. The germline gives CDR1 LNHDA, CDR2 SQIVND (reference sequence). In DNA form, the CDR3 reads TGTGCCAGTAGTACGGGGAAACAGGGTTTAAGGAATGAGCAGTTCTTC. Translated, it gives CASSTGKQGLRNEQFF.

This clonotype occurred many times. This chain connects TRBV10-3 to TRBJ2-7; D gene uncertain. V dropped 5 bases and J dropped 3 bases, with 8 bases sitting between them. From germline, CDR1 is ENHRY and CDR2 SYGVKD. This CDR3 has 12 residues. This CDR3 is CAISTYHYEQYF. CDR3 sequence (DNA): TGTGCCATCAGTACATACCACTACGAGCAGTACTTC.

Ten or more counts support this clonotype. The J gene is TRBJ2-7, the V gene TRBV20-1, with D possibly being TRBD1 (6 bases). CDR3 length equals 15 residues. V lost 0 bases and J lost 6, with 18 bases in between. Germline CDR1 reads DFQATT; CDR2 reads SNEGSKA (reference sequence). The CDR3, as DNA: TGCAGTGCTAGAGATGGGCAGGGGCTCGGGTCCGAGCAGTACTTC. Amino acids: CSARDGQGLGSEQYF.

This clonotype came up many times. CDR3 DNA: TGTGCCAGCAGCTTAGAACTCGGAGGGAACATTCAGTACTTC. Translation gives CASSLELGGNIQYF. V usage is TRBV5-6 and J usage is TRBJ2-4, with D maybe TRBD2 (6 bases). The CDR3 length is 14 residues. CDR1 and CDR2 from the germline V gene are SGHDT and YYEEEE. Trimming removed 2 bases at V and 7 bases at J, with 13 bases between.

This clonotype was counted a few times. The chain links TRBV29-1 to TRBJ2-3; TRBD1 or TRBD2 may be the D gene (6 bases each). CDR1 and CDR2 (germline): SQVTM, ANQGSEA. CDR3 length: 12 amino acids. Trimming removed 7 bases from V and 1 base from J, with 9 bases in between. In DNA form, the CDR3 reads TGCAGCGGGGGGGCCGGCACAGATACGCAGTATTTT. Amino acids: CSGGAGTDTQYF.

This clonotype has just a few counts. V and J are TRBV7-3 and TRBJ2-1; 8 nucleotides match TRBD1. CDR1 SGHTA and CDR2 FQGTGA come from the germline V gene. This CDR3 comprises 15 residues. The junction had 10 bases not matched to a gene; V was cut back by 3 bases and J by 9 bases. The CDR3 loop is CASSLTTGGRGEQFF. CDR3 in DNA: TGTGCCAGCAGCTTGACCACAGGGGGAAGGGGTGAGCAGTTCTTC.

The rearrangement links TRBV19 to TRBJ1-1, with D uncertain. Germline CDR1 is LNHDA and CDR2 is SQIVND (reference sequence). The germline V and J ends were trimmed by 5 bases and 7 bases, with 11 bases remaining between them. This CDR3 spans 12 amino acids. CDR3 loop: CASSREWVEAFF. CDR3 bases: TGTGCCAGTAGTCGGGAGTGGGTTGAAGCTTTCTTT.

This clonotype was detected many times. The chain has TRBV5-1 and TRBJ2-5; D not certain. Germline CDR1 and CDR2: SGHRS and YFSETQ. CDR3 length: 16 amino acids. V was shortened by 7 bases and J by 0 bases, with 19 bases between the two germline ends. CDR3 nucleotides: TGCGCCAGCCGACTGAGCCTTTCCTCTTACCAAGAGACCCAGTACTTC. It translates to CASRLSLSSYQETQYF.

This clonotype has at least ten counts. The V call is TRBV12-3 or TRBV12-4, the J call TRBJ2-1, with 9 bases matching TRBD2. V shed 3 bases and J 10 bases; nucleotides not matched to a gene: 7. There are 14 residues in the CDR3. The CDR3 nucleotides are TGTGCCAGCAGTTTCGCGGGGGGGCGATACGAGCAGTTCTTC. Translation: CASSFAGGRYEQFF.

This clonotype was observed at least ten times. The J gene is TRBJ2-1, the V gene TRBV20-1; TRBD2 matches at 11 bases. The CDR3 covers 20 residues. V trimming: 3 bases; J trimming: 0 bases; junction bases outside the gene matches: 16. Germline V lookup: CDR1 DFQATT, CDR2 SNEGSKA (reference sequence). The CDR3 coding sequence is TGCAGTGCTAGGGGCCGCTCACTAGCGGGGGACCCGAGCTCCTACAATGAGCAGTTCTTC. Amino acids: CSARGRSLAGDPSSYNEQFF.